These 22 T cell receptor beta chains came from one sample sequenced in a study of early T cells in non-severe SARS-CoV-2 infection. In TCRdb, the 5' RACE reads were re-called with MiXCR into one record per CDR3 protein. The sample carries some 57,000 distinct CDR3 sequences, roughly 10% recorded once. The source material was whole blood. These receptors all come from an adult who was a healthcare worker with PCR-confirmed SARS-CoV-2 infection or an uninfected control (not recorded which).

The chain couples TRBV11-3 to TRBJ2-1; 12 bases are a match to TRBD1. Germline values: CDR1 SGHNT, CDR2 YENEEA. V was clipped by 5 bases and J by 15 bases; unmatched bases: 5. CDR3 length: 12 residues. DNA for the CDR3: TGTGCCAGCAGCCCCGGGGACAGGGGGCGGTTCTTC. It translates to CASSPGDRGRFF.

At least ten counts were recorded for this clonotype. The CDR3 sequence is CASGSQRGGSIHEQFF. In nucleotides, the CDR3 is TGTGCCTCCGGCTCGCAGCGGGGGGGCAGTATCCATGAGCAGTTCTTC. The gene calls are TRBV6-6 and TRBJ2-1; 10 bases line up with TRBD2. The V gene end was trimmed by 11 bases and the J gene end by 8 bases; junction bases not matched to a gene: 18. The CDR3 contains 16 residues. Germline V gene sequence: CDR1 MNHNY, CDR2 SVGAGI (reference sequence).

This clonotype has at least ten counts. The J gene is TRBJ1-6, the V gene TRBV6-1; 9 nucleotides agree with TRBD1. The V gene's germline CDR1 is MNHNS and CDR2 SASEGT. The CDR3 has 13 residues. Trimming removed 8 bases from V and 9 bases from J; junction bases left unmatched: 5. The CDR3 coding sequence is TGTGCCAGCTCCGGGACAGGGAGTTCACCCCTCCACTTT. Translation: CASSGTGSSPLHF.

The chain employs TRBV5-5 and TRBJ2-6; possible D gene TRBD2, 5 bases. Germline CDR1 reads SGHKS; CDR2 reads YYEKEE (reference sequence). V dropped 4 bases and J dropped 4 bases, with 12 bases sitting between them. The CDR3 runs 15 residues. The CDR3 region is CASSPRRTGANVLTF. CDR3 sequence (DNA): TGTGCCAGCAGCCCCCGGAGGACCGGGGCCAACGTCCTGACTTTC.

This clonotype has ten or more counts. The chain carries TRBV29-1 and TRBJ1-1, with 8 bases identical to TRBD1. V lost 6 bases and J lost 6; bases outside the gene matches: 9. The CDR3 has 13 amino acids. The germline gives CDR1 SQVTM, CDR2 ANQGSEA. Written as DNA, the CDR3 is TGCAGCGTCGCGACAGGGGTTTCGGCTGAAGCTTTCTTT. As protein: CSVATGVSAEAFF.

This chain connects TRBV29-1 to TRBJ1-2; no clear D. This CDR3 has 12 amino acids. Trimming took 6 bases from V and 8 from J, leaving 16 bases between them. Germline lookup yields CDR1 SQVTM and CDR2 ANQGSEA. CDR3 amino acids: CSVVAGQKGYTF. In nucleotides, the CDR3 is TGCAGCGTAGTCGCTGGGCAAAAGGGCTACACCTTC.

This clonotype turned up a few times. The chain recombines TRBV4-3 with TRBJ2-7; 7 bases line up with TRBD1. J gave up 4 bases and V 2 bases, and 5 bases lay outside the gene matches. This CDR3 has 14 amino acids. From germline, CDR1 is LGHNA and CDR2 YSLEER. CDR3 sequence: CASSQSPGQYEQYF. For the CDR3, the DNA is TGCGCCAGCAGCCAATCCCCGGGACAGTACGAGCAGTACTTC.

The genes are TRBV12-3 or TRBV12-4 and TRBJ2-2; TRBD1 or TRBD2 may be the D gene (5 bases each). CDR3 length equals 14 residues. Trimming took off 7 bases at V and 6 bases at J, with 15 bases between the two ends. The CDR3 DNA reads TGTGCCAGCACCCAGGGCCCCGGGGCCGGGGAGCTGTTTTTT. Amino acids: CASTQGPGAGELFF.

This clonotype has more than one count but fewer than ten. This chain joins TRBV7-8 and TRBJ2-1; TRBD1 aligns across 8 bases. The V segment lost 5 bases and the J segment 1 base; nucleotides outside the gene matches: 4. Germline V gives CDR1 SGHVS, CDR2 FQNEAQ. The CDR3 totals 15 residues. This CDR3 is CASSPRTGSYNEQFF. In nucleotides, the CDR3 is TGTGCCAGCAGCCCCAGGACAGGGTCCTACAATGAGCAGTTCTTC.

This clonotype was picked up a small number of times. V gene TRBV29-1 combines with J gene TRBJ2-3, with TRBD2 matching 7 bases. The germline V gene encodes CDR1 SQVTM and CDR2 ANQGSEA. The CDR3 covers 13 residues. With V trimmed by 7 bases and J by 5 bases, 9 bases remained unmatched. The CDR3: CSAPIVAGDTQYF. The CDR3 DNA reads as TGCAGCGCCCCGATAGTAGCGGGAGATACGCAGTATTTT.

This clonotype was seen repeatedly, ten times or more. The V and J genes are TRBV2 and TRBJ1-3; D call uncertain. This CDR3 comprises 16 residues. From germline, CDR1 is SNHLY and CDR2 FYNNEI. V shed 6 bases and J shed 10 bases, with 25 bases lying between them. The CDR3 nucleotides read TGTGCCAGCAGCTCCTCCCGGGCGAGGGTACAAGCAACCATATATTTT. Amino acid sequence: CASSSSRARVQATIYF.

This clonotype was seen only a few times. V and J are TRBV29-1 and TRBJ1-4, with 7 positions matching TRBD1. J lost 8 bases, V lost 5 bases, and 8 bases had no gene match. The CDR3 spans 13 residues. Germline CDR1 reads SQVTM; CDR2 reads ANQGSEA. The CDR3 DNA sequence: TGCAGCGTTCGAACAGGGGAGTACGAAAAACTGTTTTTT. Translated, it gives CSVRTGEYEKLFF.

The chain is built from TRBV20-1 and TRBJ1-1; D gene ambiguous. CDR1 is DFQATT, CDR2 SNEGSKA, per germline (reference sequence). The CDR3 is 12 amino acids. Between the trimmed V and J ends, which lost 3 bases and 4 bases, there was a span of 9 bases. The CDR3 spells CSASGPLTEAFF. DNA for the CDR3: TGCAGTGCTAGCGGCCCCCTCACTGAAGCTTTCTTT.

The chain joins TRBV5-4 to TRBJ2-7; no definite D call. V was pared by 4 bases and J by 7 bases, with 18 bases between. This CDR3 is 14 amino acids long. CDR1 SGHNT and CDR2 YYREEE come from the germline V gene (reference sequence). CDR3 in DNA: TGTGCCAGCAGCCCTGGGGTGGTTCTGAGGGAGCAGTACTTC. It yields the protein CASSPGVVLREQYF.

This clonotype was counted ten times or more. This rearrangement joins TRBV6-5 to TRBJ1-5, with D uncertain. V dropped 2 bases and J dropped 0 bases, with 5 bases sitting between them. Germline-derived CDR1 and CDR2 are MNHEY and SVGAGI. This CDR3 comprises 14 residues. CDR3 sequence: CASSYKDSNQPQHF. CDR3 coding DNA: TGTGCCAGCAGTTACAAGGATAGCAATCAGCCCCAGCATTTT.

As regards this clonotype: Possible read error: a much larger clone is one base away. The V call is TRBV4-2, the J call TRBJ2-5; perhaps TRBD2 as D (6 bases). The CDR3 runs 13 residues. Germline CDR1 is LGHNA and CDR2 is YNFKEQ. The CDR3 region is CASSQVLRETQHF. Written as DNA, the CDR3 is TGTGCCAGCAGCCAAGTGCTCCGGGAGACCCAGCACTTC.

This clonotype was found many times. The J gene is TRBJ2-1, the V gene TRBV20-1; D gene ambiguous. Germline V gene sequence: CDR1 DFQATT, CDR2 SNEGSKA (reference sequence). This CDR3 region has 15 residues. V was shortened by 0 bases and J by 2 bases, with 11 bases between the two germline ends. The CDR3 spells CSARDYGGPYNEQFF. CDR3 sequence (DNA): TGCAGTGCTAGAGATTACGGCGGTCCCTACAATGAGCAGTTCTTC.

This clonotype has a handful of counts. V is TRBV27 and J is TRBJ1-5; tentative D call: TRBD1 (5 bases). The CDR3 consists of 14 residues. V shed 2 bases and J shed 3 bases, with 8 bases lying between them. Germline V lookup: CDR1 MNHEY, CDR2 SMNVEV (reference sequence). This chain's CDR3 is CASSLRQFNQPQHF. As DNA, the CDR3 is TGTGCCAGCAGTTTAAGACAGTTCAATCAGCCCCAGCATTTT.

A few counts support this clonotype. The chain is built from TRBV7-9 and TRBJ2-1, with D perhaps given as TRBD1 or TRBD2 (5 bases each). The CDR3 covers 14 residues. Germline CDR1 SEHNR, CDR2 FQNEAQ (reference sequence). Trimming took 5 bases from V and 8 from J, leaving 16 bases between them. In DNA, the CDR3 is TGTGCCAGCAGCATAACCGGGACCCTCCATGAGCAGTTCTTC. Protein: CASSITGTLHEQFF.

This clonotype showed up many times. The J gene is TRBJ1-1, the V gene TRBV7-8, with D uncertain. The CDR3 runs 15 residues. Deletions cut 0 bases from V and 0 bases from J, with 8 bases between. Germline V gene data show CDR1 as SGHVS and CDR2 as FQNEAQ. CDR3 DNA: TGTGCCAGCAGCTTAGCCAATCTTGTGAACACTGAAGCTTTCTTT. Its protein product is CASSLANLVNTEAFF.

The chain links TRBV5-6 to TRBJ1-2; a weak D match, TRBD1 (6 bases). Germline V gene sequence: CDR1 SGHDT, CDR2 YYEEEE. V gave up 4 bases and J gave up 4 bases, with 11 bases separating them. The CDR3 is 13 amino acids. The chain's CDR3 is CASSTGQSYGYTF. In DNA form, the CDR3 reads TGTGCCAGCAGCACGGGACAAAGCTATGGCTACACCTTC.

The chain recombines TRBV5-1 with TRBJ1-1; no clear D gene. The V and J ends lost 2 bases and 1 base respectively, with 9 bases between them. The CDR3 spans 14 residues. The germline gives CDR1 SGHRS, CDR2 YFSETQ. The CDR3 sequence is CASSLLRENTEAFF. Written as DNA, the CDR3 is TGCGCCAGCAGCTTACTGCGGGAGAACACTGAAGCTTTCTTT.